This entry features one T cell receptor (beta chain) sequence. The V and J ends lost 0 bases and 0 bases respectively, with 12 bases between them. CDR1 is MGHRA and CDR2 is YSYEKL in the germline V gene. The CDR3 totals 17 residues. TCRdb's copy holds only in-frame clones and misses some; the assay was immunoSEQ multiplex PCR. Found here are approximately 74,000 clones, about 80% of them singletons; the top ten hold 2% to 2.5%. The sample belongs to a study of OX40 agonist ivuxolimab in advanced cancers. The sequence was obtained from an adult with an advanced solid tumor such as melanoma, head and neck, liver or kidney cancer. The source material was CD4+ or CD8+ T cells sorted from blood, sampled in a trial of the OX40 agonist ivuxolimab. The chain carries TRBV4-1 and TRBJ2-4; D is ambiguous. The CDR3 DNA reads TGCGCCAGCAGCCAAGATCTTAGGAAACTAGCCAAAAACATTCAGTACTTC. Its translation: CASSQDLRKLAKNIQYF.